One sample yielded the 29 T cell receptor beta chains listed below, sequenced in a study of CD8 T cells in Susac syndrome. With random hexamers, reverse transcription was performed on about 0.5 to 1 ug of RNA. TCRdb re-analysed the immunoSEQ multiplex PCR reads in MiXCR, keeping a single row per CDR3 protein. This table has 400,000 or so distinct CDR3 sequences, around 85% appearing once. Sequenced input: CD8+ T cells from PBMCs. Receptors were obtained from a human donor with multiple sclerosis.

The V call is TRBV25-1, the J call TRBJ2-1; D is uncertain. The CDR3 is 11 residues long. Germline V CDR1 and CDR2: MGHDK, SYGVNS. Trimming cost V 2 bases and J 12 bases, with 8 bases left between them. This CDR3 reads CASSELGGQFF. For the CDR3, the DNA is TGTGCCAGCAGTGAACTTGGTGGGCAGTTCTTC. The variable domain in full, completed from reference TRBV25-1 and TRBJ2-1, reads EADIYQTPRYLVIGTGKKITLECSQTMGHDKMYWYQQDPGMELHLIHYSYGVNSTEKGDLSSESTVSRIRTEHFPLTLESARPSHTSQYLCASSELGGQFFGPGTRLTVL.

The chain recombines TRBV7-9 with TRBJ1-1; unclear D gene. CDR1 is SEHNR, CDR2 FQNEAQ, per germline (reference sequence). The CDR3 spans 11 residues. Trimming took 6 bases from V and 2 from J, leaving 4 bases between them. This CDR3 reads CASRKNTEAFF. CDR3 sequence (DNA): TGTGCCAGCAGAAAAAACACTGAAGCTTTCTTT.

This chain connects TRBV27 to TRBJ2-7; 7 bases map to TRBD2. The CDR3 is 15 residues long. V dropped 2 bases and J dropped 4; count of bases not matched to a gene: 8. Germline values: CDR1 MNHEY, CDR2 SMNVEV (reference sequence). The DNA of the CDR3 is TGTGCCAGCAGTTTAGTAGCGGGTGGACAATACGAGCAGTACTTC. Protein: CASSLVAGGQYEQYF.

This clonotype was counted a single time. This chain uses TRBV21-1 with TRBJ1-4; the table names TRBD1, a call not compared with the DNA. TRBV21-1 is designated a pseudogene. This CDR3 is built from 15 residues. The CDR3: CASSSPGHLGEKLFF. CDR3 DNA: TGTGCCAGCAGCTCTCCGGGACATCTGGGGGAAAAACTGTTTTTT.

The rearrangement joins TRBV27 to TRBJ2-1, with 11 bases identical to TRBD2. The germline CDR1 and CDR2 sequences are MNHEY and SMNVEV (reference sequence). The CDR3 consists of 15 residues. V lost 3 bases to trimming and J lost 8 bases; unmatched junction nucleotides: 6. CDR3 nucleotide sequence: TGTGCCAGCAGTTTCTATAGCGGGGGGGCAGATGAGCAGTTCTTC. Residues: CASSFYSGGADEQFF.

The genes are TRBV24-1 and TRBJ2-1; the match to TRBD2 covers 7 bases. Germline lookup yields CDR1 KGHDR and CDR2 SFDVKD. This CDR3 spans 13 amino acids. After removal of 5 bases from V and 10 bases from J, the junction contained 7 bases not matched to a gene. The CDR3 spells CATSALRGGEQFF. CDR3 in DNA: TGTGCCACCAGTGCCTTAAGGGGAGGGGAGCAGTTCTTC.

The chain recombines TRBV4-1 with TRBJ2-7; perhaps TRBD1 as D (5 bases). The V end was cut by 1 base, the J end by 3 bases, with 13 bases between. Germline V gene lookup returns CDR1 MGHRA and CDR2 YSYEKL. The CDR3 runs to 15 residues. The CDR3 spells CASSQAGISLYEQYF. CDR3 coding DNA: TGCGCCAGCAGCCAAGCAGGGATCTCCCTCTACGAGCAGTACTTC.

This chain connects TRBV10-3 to TRBJ2-1; TRBD2 matches 10 bases. The J segment lost 10 bases and the V segment lost 3 bases, leaving 6 bases of the junction unmatched. Germline CDR1 is ENHRY and CDR2 is SYGVKD. This CDR3 contains 14 residues. The CDR3 nucleotides are TGTGCCATCAGTGAACTAGCGGGAACGGAGGAGCAGTTCTTC. Protein: CAISELAGTEEQFF.

The chain is built from TRBV11-2 and TRBJ2-4; possibly TRBD1 for D (5 bases). Trimming pared 0 bases from V and 6 bases from J, leaving 9 bases between. Germline CDR1 is SGHAT and CDR2 is FQNNGV. CDR3 size: 14 residues. CDR3 nucleotides: TGTGCCAGCAGCTTAGATCTTACAGGAAACATTCAGTACTTC. Translating it yields CASSLDLTGNIQYF.

This clonotype was seen a few times. J is TRBJ1-2 and V is TRBV6-5, with D hard to call. This CDR3 has 13 amino acids. The germline CDR1 and CDR2 sequences are MNHEY and SVGAGI. Trimming shortened V by 0 bases and J by 6 bases, and 8 bases separated the two germline ends. The CDR3 bases are TGTGCCAGCAGTTACTCGACTAGGGATGGCTACACCTTC. As protein: CASSYSTRDGYTF.

This chain joins TRBV12-3 or TRBV12-4 and TRBJ2-1, with 11 positions matching TRBD1. V trimming: 1 base; J trimming: 6 bases; junction bases outside the gene matches: 5. The CDR3 length is 16 residues. The CDR3 nucleotides read TGTGCCAGCAGTTTAGTGGGACAGGGGGATATCAATGAGCAGTTCTTC. This encodes CASSLVGQGDINEQFF.

This clonotype showed up just once. The chain carries TRBV27 and TRBJ1-2; TRBD1 is a possible D gene (6 bases). There are 14 residues in the CDR3. V was pared by 6 bases and J by 3 bases, with 14 bases between. The germline gives CDR1 MNHEY, CDR2 SMNVEV (reference sequence). This CDR3 reads CASRLGGAHYGYTF. CDR3 nucleotide sequence: TGTGCCAGCAGACTTGGGGGCGCCCACTATGGCTACACCTTC.

The genes are TRBV29-1 and TRBJ2-2; D is undetermined. Germline V gene sequence: CDR1 SQVTM, CDR2 ANQGSEA. Trimming cost V 3 bases and J 7 bases, with 9 bases left between them. The CDR3 spans 12 residues. In nucleotides, the CDR3 is TGCAGCGTTGAGAATATCTTCGGGGAGCTGTTTTTT. Translating it yields CSVENIFGELFF.

The rearrangement links TRBV3-1 to TRBJ1-1; D is undetermined. The CDR3 is 14 amino acids. Germline V gene data show CDR1 as LGHDT and CDR2 as YNNKEL (reference sequence). V dropped 0 bases and J dropped 4 bases, with 9 bases sitting between them. In DNA, the CDR3 is TGTGCCAGCAGCCAAGACGCGATTGTCACTGAAGCTTTCTTT. Its translation is CASSQDAIVTEAFF.

V is TRBV7-2 and J is TRBJ2-7; a possible D gene is TRBD2 (5 bases). This CDR3 region has 15 residues. Germline V gives CDR1 SGHTA, CDR2 FQGNSA. Deletions cut 2 bases from V and 1 base from J, with 12 bases between. Here the CDR3 reads CASSLTRAPSYEQYF. CDR3 DNA: TGTGCCAGCAGCTTAACGCGGGCCCCTTCCTACGAGCAGTACTTC.

The chain employs TRBV3-1 and TRBJ2-7; no firm D call. This CDR3 contains 14 residues. Trimming cost V 1 base and J 3 bases, with 10 bases left between them. The germline gives CDR1 LGHDT, CDR2 YNNKEL (reference sequence). The CDR3 bases are TGTGCCAGCAGCCAAGTTTTCCCCCTCTACGAGCAGTACTTC. Residues: CASSQVFPLYEQYF.

The chain joins TRBV28 to TRBJ1-1; the D is unclear. The germline V gene has CDR1 MDHEN and CDR2 SYDVKM. The V gene lost 8 bases and the J gene lost 4 bases, with 14 bases spanning the gap. This CDR3 contains 13 residues. CDR3 DNA sequence: TGTGCCAGCGGGGAGATTATGGTCACTGAAGCTTTCTTT. It specifies CASGEIMVTEAFF.

A few counts support this clonotype. The rearrangement links TRBV6-2 or TRBV6-3 to TRBJ2-5; tentative D call: TRBD1 (5 bases). Germline V gives CDR1 MNHEY, CDR2 SVGEGT. V dropped 2 bases and J dropped 4 bases, with 11 bases sitting between them. This CDR3 region has 14 residues. This CDR3 is CASSYTSGRETQYF. In DNA form, the CDR3 reads TGTGCCAGCAGTTACACGTCAGGGCGAGAGACCCAGTACTTC.

CDR3 in amino acids: CASSDWGLRDTEAFF. The CDR3 DNA sequence: TGTGCCAGCAGTGATTGGGGGCTCAGGGACACTGAAGCTTTCTTT. The chain employs TRBV6-1 and TRBJ1-1; possible D gene TRBD1, 6 bases. This CDR3 has 15 residues. CDR1 and CDR2 (germline): MNHNS, SASEGT. Between the trimmed V and J ends, which lost 3 bases and 3 bases, there was a span of 14 bases.

This clonotype was seen a single time. The V and J genes are TRBV4-1 and TRBJ1-1; D call uncertain. Germline V gene sequence: CDR1 MGHRA, CDR2 YSYEKL. The V and J ends lost 4 bases and 3 bases respectively, with 15 bases between them. This CDR3 is 15 amino acids long. The CDR3: CASSPMLRVDTEAFF. The CDR3 bases are TGCGCCAGCAGCCCCATGCTCCGGGTTGACACTGAAGCTTTCTTT.

The V call is TRBV14, the J call TRBJ2-5, with 10 positions matching TRBD1. The junction had 12 bases not matched to a gene; V was cut back by 2 bases and J by 0 bases. Germline-derived CDR1 and CDR2 are SGHDN and FVKESK. This CDR3 region has 19 residues. CDR3 residues: CASSQPPLGQGLYQETQYF. The CDR3 DNA is TGTGCCAGCAGCCAACCTCCGTTGGGACAGGGGCTCTACCAAGAGACCCAGTACTTC.

The CDR3 DNA follows: TGTGCCTGGACCCATACCGGGACAGGGGGCGTCGAGCAGTACTTC. This codes for CAWTHTGTGGVEQYF. The genes are TRBV30 and TRBJ2-7; TRBD1 matches at 12 bases. Germline CDR1 is GTSNPN and CDR2 is SVGIG (reference sequence). Trimming took 4 bases from V and 6 from J; bases not matched to a gene: 10. The CDR3 has 15 amino acids.

The chain joins TRBV20-1 to TRBJ1-1; D is uncertain. V lost 0 bases to trimming and J lost 9 bases, with 17 bases between them. Germline assignment: CDR1 DFQATT and CDR2 SNEGSKA (reference sequence). This CDR3 has 14 residues. CDR3 coding DNA: TGCAGTGCTAGAGATCCCGACGCCAGACTTAAAGCTTTCTTT. Translating it yields CSARDPDARLKAFF.

The chain is built from TRBV19 and TRBJ2-7; D tentatively reads TRBD1 or TRBD2 (6 bases each). Germline CDR1 LNHDA, CDR2 SQIVND (reference sequence). The CDR3 consists of 13 residues. Trimming cost V 6 bases and J 4 bases, with 13 bases left between them. CDR3 sequence: CASSAGQEYEQYF. The CDR3 DNA is TGTGCCAGTAGCGCGGGACAAGAATACGAGCAGTACTTC.

This chain joins TRBV25-1 and TRBJ1-2; possibly TRBD1 for D (5 bases). With 1 base removed from V and 6 bases from J, the gap between germline ends came to 15 bases. The length of the CDR3 is 15 residues. Per germline, CDR1 MGHDK and CDR2 SYGVNS. The CDR3 sequence: CASSEFAREVDGYTF. The CDR3 DNA sequence: TGTGCCAGCAGTGAATTTGCCAGGGAGGTCGATGGCTACACCTTC.

This chain connects TRBV11-1 to TRBJ2-1; the D gene is possibly TRBD2 (6 bases). CDR1 is SGHAT, CDR2 FQDESV, per germline (reference sequence). The V and J ends lost 5 bases and 7 bases respectively, with 18 bases between them. This CDR3 spans 15 amino acids. The CDR3 region has the DNA TGTGCCAGCAGCCCTCCGGCCGGGGGATGGAATGAGCAGTTCTTC. It codes for CASSPPAGGWNEQFF.

The chain has TRBV27 and TRBJ2-5; 16 bases line up with TRBD2. V lost 5 bases, J lost 5 bases, and 5 bases stayed unmatched. Per germline, CDR1 MNHEY and CDR2 SMNVEV (reference sequence). This CDR3 has 16 amino acids. The CDR3 sequence: CASSGGLAGGPETQYF. The CDR3 DNA sequence: TGTGCCAGCAGTGGGGGACTAGCGGGAGGGCCGGAGACCCAGTACTTC.

The CDR3 sequence: CAWSVQDRAEPQHF. The CDR3 bases are TGTGCCTGGAGTGTACAGGACAGGGCTGAGCCCCAGCATTTT. The chain links TRBV30 to TRBJ1-5, with TRBD1 identical over 8 bases. V gave up 0 bases and J gave up 8 bases; unmatched junction bases: 6. The CDR3 length is 14 residues. Germline-derived CDR1 and CDR2 are GTSNPN and SVGIG (reference sequence).

The V and J genes are TRBV6-2 or TRBV6-3 and TRBJ2-5; TRBD1 agrees at 8 bases. V lost 6 bases, J lost 5 bases, and 5 bases stayed unmatched. Looked up from germline, CDR1 is MNHEY and CDR2 is SVGEGT. The CDR3 loop spans 13 amino acids. CDR3 protein: CASSEQGVETQYF. CDR3 DNA sequence: TGTGCCAGCAGCGAACAGGGGGTGGAGACCCAGTACTTC.